This T cell receptor beta chain was observed in a study of prognosis after radiotherapy for stage I lung cancer. Turning to the study itself: Each non-small cell lung cancer patient was deemed medically inoperable. Squamous cell carcinoma tumors occurred in about 7 patients, adenocarcinoma in 11 to 13. After radiotherapy, distant metastases were seen in a handful of patients (median approximately seven months), and no significant progression was seen in 15.

Multiplex PCR, run in two rounds, amplified TCR beta CDR3 from genomic DNA. The first PCR round targeted every TRBV and TRBJ gene with specific primers. TCRdb itself ran the multiplex PCR reads through MiXCR, one entry per CDR3 protein. The profile shows about 28,000 distinct CDR3 sequences, around 31% of them singletons. Germline V CDR1 and CDR2: MNHEY, SMNVEV (reference sequence). The CDR3 spans 13 residues. V lost 3 bases and J lost 4; bases outside the gene matches: 2. This sequence joins TRBV27 and TRBJ1-2, with TRBD1 identical over 7 bases. Material: PBMCs, obtained before or after stereotactic body radiation therapy (not recorded which). The source is a donor over 45 with non-small cell lung cancer. The CDR3 is CASSFQGGYGYTF. In DNA, the CDR3 is TGTGCCAGCAGTTTTCAGGGGGGCTATGGCTACACCTTC.